This TCR beta chain originates from a study of radiation and T cells in renal cell carcinoma (TCRdb year 2020). For the study in its entirety: The samples were drawn from a clinical trial, where primary renal cell carcinomas were treated with 15 Gy of stereotactic body radiation therapy and then removed by nephrectomy 4 weeks afterward. Across all 50 or so samples, approximately 4,000,000 unique CDR3 nucleotide sequences, encoding 2,658,974 unique CDR3 amino acid sequences, were identified. A total of fewer than 55 samples underwent TCR beta sequencing, made up of roughly 26 tumors and about 27 peripheral blood samples.

The time point label for this specimen denotes: baseline pretreatment blood. The sample's treatment or condition, from its label and the paper: 15 Gy SBRT to primary tumor, nephrectomy 4 weeks later. To track tumor-enriched clonotypes, serial peripheral blood was sampled from radiation-treated patients at baseline and at 2 weeks and 4 weeks after SBRT. Every patient had renal cell carcinoma of clear cell pathology. Genomic DNA for TCR sequencing was prepared using the QIAamp DNA Blood Mini Kit (Qiagen). The analyses included only samples that passed all quality control checks. TCR beta libraries were generated from genomic DNA with the immunoSEQ kit, following the manufacturer's recommendations. Library preparation used a first multiplex PCR with proprietary primers, then a second PCR adding unique barcodes, with bead cleanups after each round. Each sample batch included a kit-provided positive control reaction and a negative control reaction. The final libraries were assessed on an Agilent 4200 TapeStation D1000 ScreenTape, pooled by volume, and quantified by qPCR. Sequencing ran on an Illumina NextSeq500 with a MidOutput 150-cycle cartridge, using 156 Read1 and 15 Index1 cycles with kit custom primers. The pooled library was loaded at approximately 1 pM with a roughly 20% PhiX control spike-in. On the authors' methods: Vendor-processed data were analyzed in R, and a clonotype was defined as all T cells sharing the same CDR3 nucleotide sequence. For clone abundance analyses, frequencies were normalized to the 10,000 most abundant clones per sample. Public T cell clones, averaging fewer than five per sample, were removed before analysis. A difference in abundance of at least 32-fold between compartments was used to define tumor-enriched and baseline blood-enriched clonotypes. A beta-binomial differential abundance model was used to identify clonotypes that were expanded or contracted between blood time points. Similarity between tumor and blood repertoires was quantified using the Baroni-Urbani and Buser coefficient, and groups were compared with two-tailed Wilcoxon tests in R. In its TCRdb copy, this immuneACCESS table keeps in-frame sequences only and misses some clones. Where compared with another copy, unresolved V genes explain less than half of these, and the others have no known cause. V and J calls and clone size are as listed in that table; D and trimming were resolved from the DNA. The table for this sample lists about 88,000 clones; approximately 86% of them were counted only once. The top ten clones comprise over 6% of the sample.

What the study reported, not specific to this receptor: In blood, the top tumor clonotypes increased between baseline and 2 weeks post-radiation and then shrank by 4 weeks, which suggests that tumor-resident clones expanded only transiently. Blood repertoire dynamics were not followed beyond 4 weeks after treatment. Because the trial had a single-armed design, the trial could not examine how radiation dose or scheduling affected the TCR repertoire. Because pretreatment tumor biopsies were not available, the study could not determine whether clonotypes were already present within the tumor at baseline.

The CDR3 runs 13 amino acids, cysteine and phenylalanine included. Of all the DNA, just the CDR3 is kept, 39 bases in frame from base 1. The germline V gene yields SGHTA for CDR1 and FQGTGA for CDR2. V and J are truncated by 5 bases and 4 bases respectively, leaving an intervening sequence of 11 bases. On this clone itself: Its antigen is still unknown. Base qualities are missing; no much larger clone stands one base away.

The receptor was isolated from a man between 45 and 60 years old with renal cell carcinoma. Source: blood, taken from a patient whose treatment included radiotherapy and nephrectomy. The V and J segments used are TRBV7-3 and TRBJ1-1; there is no confident call for the D gene. The CDR3 amino acid sequence is: CASSPSSSTEAFF. The nucleotides read TGTGCCAGCAGCCCCTCGTCTTCCACTGAAGCTTTCTTT. This CDR3, with the reference TRBV7-3 and TRBJ1-1 proteins standing in past its ends, gives the full variable domain GAGVSQTPSNKVTEKGKYVELRCDPISGHTALYWYRQSLGQGPEFLIYFQGTGAADDSGLPNDRFFAVRPEGSVSTLKIQRTERGDSAVYLCASSPSSSTEAFFGQGTRLTVV.